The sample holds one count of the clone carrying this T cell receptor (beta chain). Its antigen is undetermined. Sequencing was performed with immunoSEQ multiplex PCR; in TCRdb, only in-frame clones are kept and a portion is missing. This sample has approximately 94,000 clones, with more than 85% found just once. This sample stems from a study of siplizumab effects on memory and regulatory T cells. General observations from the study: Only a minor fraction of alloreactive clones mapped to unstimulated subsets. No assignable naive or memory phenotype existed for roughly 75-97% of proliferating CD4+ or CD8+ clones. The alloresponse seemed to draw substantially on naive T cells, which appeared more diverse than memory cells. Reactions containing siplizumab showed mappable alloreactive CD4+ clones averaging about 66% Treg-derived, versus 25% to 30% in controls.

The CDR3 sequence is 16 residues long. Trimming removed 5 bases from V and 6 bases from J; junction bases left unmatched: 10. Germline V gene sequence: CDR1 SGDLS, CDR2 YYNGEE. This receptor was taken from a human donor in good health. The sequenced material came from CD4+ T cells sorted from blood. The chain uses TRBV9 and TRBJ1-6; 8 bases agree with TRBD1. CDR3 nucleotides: TGTGCCAGCAGTCGGGGGACCGGGACAGGTAATTCACCCCTCCACTTT. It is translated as CASSRGTGTGNSPLHF.